The rows below give T cell receptor beta chains drawn from one sample of a study of T-cell reconstitution after alpha-beta-depleted transplantation in children. TCRdb re-called the PCR reads with MiXCR, one entry per CDR3 protein. The data hold over 550,000 distinct CDR3 sequences, with more than 9% observed a single time. The material was PBMCs from the stem cell graft donor, obtained from the stem cell graft. These TCRs come from a human donor who donated a stem cell graft to a child with acute myeloid leukemia. Each CDR3 is given with its conserved first and last residue.

v_call	j_call	cdr3_aa
TRBV27	TRBJ2-3	CASSLLTRGTDTQYF
TRBV19	TRBJ2-7	CASSAGSSYEQYF
TRBV7-2	TRBJ2-2	CASSLVRAVNTGELFF
TRBV5-1	TRBJ2-7	CTSRGGTEQYF
TRBV24-1	TRBJ2-5	CATSDRQARQETQYF
TRBV6-1	TRBJ2-3	CASTVSDTQYF
TRBV7-3	TRBJ2-5	CASSAVAGAETQYF
TRBV6-2/TRBV6-3	TRBJ2-7	CASRSPTGGLYEQYF
TRBV12-3/TRBV12-4	TRBJ1-3	CASSLQGPMDTIYF
TRBV7-9	TRBJ2-7	CASSLRGSGRAHEQYF
TRBV20-1	TRBJ2-3	CSARDRSRLLAGGSTQYF
TRBV5-1	TRBJ2-7	CASSRDTASSYEQYF
TRBV20-1	TRBJ2-7	CSAPMGGISSHEQYF
TRBV20-1	TRBJ1-6	CSARDQGSGLSMYNSPLHF
TRBV7-3	TRBJ2-1	CASSSLGARGNEQFF
TRBV5-1	TRBJ1-3	CASRSTTAGNTIYF
TRBV10-3	TRBJ1-5	CAISRASNQPQHF
TRBV30	TRBJ2-7	CAWSDPRTRSYEQYF
TRBV29-1	TRBJ1-2	CSARGPFGYGYTF
TRBV27	TRBJ2-1	CASSLGGSASSTKFF
TRBV12-3/TRBV12-4	TRBJ2-1	CASTDRGIYNEQFF
TRBV5-1	TRBJ2-3	CASSQLATSTDTQYF
TRBV5-5	TRBJ1-1	CASSWGDGNTEAFF
TRBV6-1	TRBJ1-2	CASSETGYGYTF
TRBV20-1	TRBJ1-4	CSARPRTGFEGKLFF
TRBV5-4	TRBJ2-1	CATLTSGRGYEQFF
TRBV20-1	TRBJ2-3	CSVLSGNAPDTQYF
TRBV3-1	TRBJ2-3	CASSQMARLARGTDTQYF
TRBV29-1	TRBJ1-4	CSVVSPYDDEKLFF
TRBV20-1	TRBJ2-2	CSASGSRLANTGELFF
TRBV7-8	TRBJ2-2	CASTGEGGELFF
TRBV20-1	TRBJ1-6	CSAPPGQYNSPLHF
TRBV7-2	TRBJ2-2	CASSFFGGTSSTGELFF
TRBV20-1	TRBJ2-3	CSARGGRITDTQYF
TRBV9	TRBJ1-6	CASSSEVNSPLHF
TRBV29-1	TRBJ2-3	CSVEVGSADTQYF
TRBV24-1	TRBJ2-3	CATSDWDSTTTDTQYF
TRBV27	TRBJ1-6	CASSRSGGPPLHF
TRBV2	TRBJ2-1	CASSEVAGLAGNEQFF
TRBV12-3/TRBV12-4	TRBJ2-1	CASSLAGGGLAGENEQFF
TRBV28	TRBJ2-7	CASSLSAGGFEQYF
TRBV3-1	TRBJ2-1	CASSQGGTSRHNEQFF
TRBV7-2	TRBJ2-3	CASSLVGTDTQYF
TRBV7-2	TRBJ2-1	CASLDRGAYNEQFF
TRBV7-2	TRBJ2-5	CASTLRGLPETQYF
TRBV7-2	TRBJ2-1	CASSLASGSINEQFF
TRBV7-9	TRBJ2-7	CASSSPHDYEQYF
TRBV11-2	TRBJ2-5	CASSLDPGSGRAGETQYF
TRBV29-1	TRBJ1-2	CSLTGPRDLENYGYTF
TRBV11-3	TRBJ2-7	CASSLGGASGKLYEQYF
TRBV15	TRBJ2-2	CATSGARPNTGELFF
TRBV30	TRBJ1-6	CAWSVGGGISPLHF
TRBV5-1	TRBJ2-1	CASSSLPNEQFF
TRBV6-5	TRBJ2-1	CASSRTDRGPYNEQFF
TRBV25-1	TRBJ2-7	CASSEWFRDNSYEQYF
TRBV5-1	TRBJ1-1	CASSLGSGRVPEAFF
TRBV7-9	TRBJ2-7	CASSSRSYEQYF
TRBV29-1	TRBJ2-6	CSVVTGYNNVLTF
TRBV6-2/TRBV6-3	TRBJ2-1	CASRTTGLAGRNNEQFF